Below, 17 T cell receptor beta chains from the same sample are listed, as sequenced in a study of blood T cells in healthy people across ages. Then a second PCR, running about 7 to 11 cycles, was carried out with a sample-barcoded 5' primer and a J-beta primer mix. Each CDR3 protein is one row after TCRdb ran MiXCR on the 5' RACE reads. The table includes around 2 million distinct CDR3 sequences, around 42% detected once. Sample: blood. The receptors shown here come from a human donor in good health.

This clonotype was detected only a few times. The chain is built from TRBV4-3 and TRBJ2-1; tentatively, D is TRBD1 or TRBD2 (5 bases each). Trimming stripped 1 base from V and 7 bases from J, with 17 bases between. The CDR3 has 16 residues. Germline V gene lookup returns CDR1 LGHNA and CDR2 YSLEER. The CDR3 spells CASSQALGESGNEQFF. CDR3 coding DNA: TGCGCCAGCAGCCAAGCCCTGGGGGAGTCTGGGAATGAGCAGTTCTTC.

This chain uses TRBV7-2 with TRBJ2-3, with TRBD1 identical over 8 bases. Germline V gene lookup returns CDR1 SGHTA and CDR2 FQGNSA. V gave up 4 bases and J gave up 0 bases; unmatched junction bases: 6. There are 16 residues in the CDR3. The CDR3 loop is CASSSTRTGSTDTQYF. For the CDR3, the DNA is TGTGCCAGCAGCTCCACGCGGACAGGGAGCACAGATACGCAGTATTTT.

This clonotype was detected a few times. The CDR3 DNA reads TGCGCCAGCAGCTACCCACAGGGTAAATATTCGAAAGGACCCTACGAGCAGTACTTC. Translation gives CASSYPQGKYSKGPYEQYF. This rearrangement joins TRBV4-3 to TRBJ2-4, with D possibly matching TRBD1 (6 bases). The DNA end is a closer match to TRBJ2-7, so the J assignment may be wrong. CDR1 and CDR2 (germline): LGHNA, YSLEER. CDR3 size: 19 residues.

This clonotype was seen only a few times. The CDR3 nucleotides are TGCAGTGCTCGGACCGGGACTAGCGGGTGGGGTGCCCAAGAGACCCAGTACTTC. Translating it yields CSARTGTSGWGAQETQYF. This sequence joins TRBV20-1 and TRBJ2-5; 12 bases align to TRBD2. CDR3 length: 18 residues. The trim removed 5 bases at V and 1 base at J, leaving 14 bases unmatched. Germline V gene data show CDR1 as DFQATT and CDR2 as SNEGSKA (reference sequence).

The chain's CDR3 is CASSQDSGGGEAFF. CDR3 coding DNA: TGCGCCAGCAGCCAAGATTCGGGGGGCGGTGAAGCTTTCTTT. The chain recombines TRBV4-3 with TRBJ1-1; tentatively, D is TRBD1 (6 bases). The CDR3 is 14 amino acids. Germline V gene data show CDR1 as LGHNA and CDR2 as YSLEER. With 0 bases removed from V and 7 bases from J, the gap between germline ends came to 12 bases.

This clonotype has at least ten counts. This chain uses TRBV12-3 or TRBV12-4 with TRBJ2-1; D gene uncertain. Trimming left V 2 bases short and J 7 bases short, with 12 bases between. The CDR3 totals 14 residues. This chain's CDR3 is CASSLQISTNEQFF. The DNA of the CDR3 is TGTGCCAGCAGTTTACAGATATCTACAAATGAGCAGTTCTTC.

This clonotype was counted a few times. The rearrangement joins TRBV6-1 to TRBJ1-2, with D unresolved. Per the germline V gene, CDR1 is MNHNS and CDR2 is SASEGT. This CDR3 spans 15 amino acids. Trimming cost V 6 bases and J 5 bases, with 19 bases left between them. The DNA for the CDR3 is TGTGCCAGCAGGATGCATGTGTCGATTGAGTATGGCTACACCTTC. Its translation is CASRMHVSIEYGYTF.

The chain uses TRBV20-1 and TRBJ1-6; no definite D call. Germline CDR1 DFQATT, CDR2 SNEGSKA (reference sequence). Trimming removed 3 bases from V and 10 bases from J, with 16 bases in between. The CDR3 covers 14 residues. CDR3 protein: CSASFRPRGSPLHF. The DNA for the CDR3 is TGCAGTGCTAGTTTTCGGCCGAGAGGATCACCCCTCCACTTT.

This clonotype was detected only a few times. J is TRBJ1-2 and V is TRBV10-3, with D possibly matching TRBD1 (5 bases). The CDR3 is made up of 10 amino acids. Germline V gene lookup returns CDR1 ENHRY and CDR2 SYGVKD. V lost 10 bases and J 8 bases, leaving 11 bases between the germline ends. The CDR3 DNA is TGTGCCACCAGGGACGTGGGCTACACCTTC. Protein sequence: CATRDVGYTF.

The genes are TRBV6-2 or TRBV6-3 and TRBJ2-1; a weak D match, TRBD2 (5 bases). CDR1 and CDR2 from the germline V gene are MNHEY and SVGEGT. CDR3 length equals 14 residues. The ends were cut back, 7 bases at V and 4 bases at J, with 14 bases in the middle. CDR3 nucleotides: TGTGCCAGCAATCCTCCTCCGGGATACAATGAGCAGTTCTTC. This sequence encodes CASNPPPGYNEQFF.

The rearrangement links TRBV20-1 to TRBJ2-5; no firm D call. V lost 5 bases and J lost 4, with 11 bases in between. The CDR3 totals 12 residues. CDR1 and CDR2 (germline): DFQATT, SNEGSKA (reference sequence). The CDR3 DNA sequence: TGCAGTGCTGGACGGACGGGAGAGACCCAGTACTTC. It codes for CSAGRTGETQYF.

This sequence joins TRBV29-1 and TRBJ2-4, with D possibly TRBD2 on 6 matching bases. TRBJ2-7 matches the DNA end more closely, so the J call is doubtful. The CDR3 consists of 14 residues. Germline CDR1 SQVTM, CDR2 ANQGSEA. CDR3 loop: CAYGDYRAGNEQYF. The DNA of the CDR3 is TGCGCTTACGGGGATTATCGGGCGGGAAACGAGCAGTACTTC.

The chain employs TRBV12-3 or TRBV12-4 and TRBJ2-1; TRBD1 agrees at 9 bases. Trimming cost V 6 bases and J 8 bases; bases outside gene matches: 14. The CDR3 spans 16 residues. DNA of the CDR3: TGTGCCAGCAGACCGGACAGGGGCCTCCTTTATGATGAGCAGTTCTTC. It specifies CASRPDRGLLYDEQFF.

The rearrangement joins TRBV28 to TRBJ1-1, with D hard to call. V dropped 2 bases and J dropped 8 bases, with 9 bases sitting between them. This CDR3 contains 12 residues. Germline V gene sequence: CDR1 MDHEN, CDR2 SYDVKM. The CDR3 loop reads CASSLPRLEAFF. The CDR3 nucleotides read TGTGCCAGCAGTTTACCGCGGTTAGAAGCTTTCTTT. Together with reference TRBV28 and TRBJ1-1, the CDR3 gives the full variable domain: DVKVTQSSRYLVKRTGEKVFLECVQDMDHENMFWYRQDPGLGLRLIYFSYDVKMKEKGDIPEGYSVSREKKERFSLILESASTNQTSMYLCASSLPRLEAFFGQGTRLTVV.

The chain is built from TRBV6-2 or TRBV6-3 and TRBJ1-5, with D tentatively TRBD1 (6 bases). V was pared by 3 bases and J by 6 bases, with 12 bases between. Germline values: CDR1 MNHEY, CDR2 SVGEGT. The CDR3 runs to 14 residues. The DNA of the CDR3 is TGTGCCAGCAGTTATCAGGGGCCGGTTCAGCCCCAGCATTTT. It yields the protein CASSYQGPVQPQHF.

The chain has TRBV21-1 and TRBJ2-5. The J call could be wrong; TRBJ2-7 is a better fit for the DNA end. TRBV21-1 is assigned pseudogene status. CDR3 length: 14 amino acids. The CDR3 coding sequence is TGTGCCAGCAGCAAAGCTACCAGTCAGTACGAGCAGTACTTC. Amino acids: CASSKATSQYEQYF.

The chain combines TRBV10-3 with TRBJ1-2; 9 positions agree with TRBD1. CDR1 and CDR2 from the germline V gene are ENHRY and SYGVKD. The CDR3 runs to 16 residues. Trimming took 0 bases from V and 6 from J; bases not matched to a gene: 8. The CDR3 nucleotides read TGTGCCATCAGTGAGTCTAGGGGACAGGGATACCATGGCTACACCTTC. As protein: CAISESRGQGYHGYTF.